Presented here are 27 T cell receptor beta chains from one specimen sequenced in a study of Graves' ophthalmopathy and Graves' hyperthyroidism. Amplification from RNA transcripts yielded the TCR beta CDR3 regions. RT-PCR was first run with HTBI primers, then multiplex PCR in a second round. TCRdb processed the multiplex PCR reads anew with MiXCR; each CDR3 protein has one entry. The table has about 390,000 distinct CDR3 sequences, just over 15% seen once. Source material: peripheral blood. Receptor source: a woman under 30 with stable Graves' hyperthyroidism.

J is TRBJ1-1 and V is TRBV18, with a weak D call TRBD1 (5 bases). This CDR3 is built from 14 residues. The germline V and J ends were trimmed by 3 bases and 5 bases, with 13 bases remaining between them. Per germline, CDR1 KGHSH and CDR2 LQKENI. CDR3 region: CASSPGWGDTEAFF. The CDR3 DNA reads TGTGCCAGCTCACCTGGCTGGGGGGATACTGAAGCTTTCTTT.

V usage is TRBV7-6 and J usage is TRBJ1-1, with a possible D match to TRBD1 (6 bases). The germline V and J ends were trimmed by 2 bases and 6 bases, with 16 bases remaining between them. The CDR3 is 15 amino acids. In germline, CDR1 is SGHVS, CDR2 FNYEAQ. The CDR3 spells CASSLFAGDTPEAFF. In nucleotides, the CDR3 is TGTGCCAGCAGCTTATTTGCAGGGGATACGCCTGAAGCTTTCTTT.

The genes are TRBV3-1 and TRBJ1-2, with D perhaps matching TRBD1 (6 bases). Germline lookup yields CDR1 LGHDT and CDR2 YNNKEL (reference sequence). This CDR3 is built from 16 residues. Trimming left V 0 bases short and J 6 bases short, with 17 bases between. The CDR3 reads CASSQEGLGQMNGYTF. DNA of the CDR3: TGTGCCAGCAGCCAAGAAGGGCTTGGACAGATGAATGGCTACACCTTC.

This clonotype was picked up many times. The chain couples TRBV7-8 to TRBJ2-5; 9 bases are a match to TRBD1. The CDR3 contains 14 residues. Germline V gives CDR1 SGHVS, CDR2 FQNEAQ. After removal of 5 bases from V and 5 bases from J, the junction contained 6 bases not matched to a gene. The CDR3 loop reads CASSAPGTGETQYF. The CDR3 DNA reads TGTGCCAGCAGCGCGCCCGGGACAGGGGAGACCCAGTACTTC.

Note on this clonotype: Being one base from a much bigger clone, this may be a read error. This sequence joins TRBV15 and TRBJ2-7; 10 nucleotides line up with TRBD1. This CDR3 is built from 13 residues. Germline V gene data show CDR1 as LNHNV and CDR2 as YYDKDF (reference sequence). The CDR3: CVTSRDRGRLEYF. CDR3 nucleotides: TGTGTCACCAGCAGAGACAGGGGGCGCTTGGAGTACTTC.

This clonotype has a count of ten or more. The V call is TRBV27, the J call TRBJ1-5; 7 bases fit TRBD1. V shed 2 bases, J shed 6 bases, and the junction held 7 bases outside the gene matches. The CDR3 length is 15 residues. CDR1 and CDR2 from the germline V gene are MNHEY and SMNVEV (reference sequence). The CDR3 DNA sequence: TGTGCCAGCAGTTTAAGACAGGGTAAGAGTCAGCCCCAGCATTTT. Residues: CASSLRQGKSQPQHF.

Comment on this clonotype: A read error may explain this, as a much larger clone is one base away. The chain links TRBV11-2 to TRBJ1-2, with 7 bases identical to TRBD1. The CDR3 runs 16 residues. Trimming removed 5 bases from V and 7 bases from J; junction bases left unmatched: 16. CDR1 SGHAT and CDR2 FQNNGV come from the germline V gene. The CDR3 nucleotides read TGTGCCAGCAGCCCGACCGGGACAGTGGGCGGAGGTGGCTACACCTTC. Translated: CASSPTGTVGGGGYTF.

This clonotype has at least ten counts. The V and J genes are TRBV12-3 or TRBV12-4 and TRBJ1-2; D gene ambiguous. This CDR3 is built from 11 residues. Deletions cut 7 bases from V and 9 bases from J, with 12 bases between. The CDR3: CASTLGPSYTF. The CDR3 DNA reads as TGTGCCAGCACCCTCGGTCCCAGCTACACCTTC.

There are many counts of this clonotype. The genes are TRBV27 and TRBJ1-6; perhaps TRBD1 as D (5 bases). The CDR3 is made up of 14 amino acids. Germline CDR1 and CDR2: MNHEY and SMNVEV (reference sequence). The germline V and J ends were trimmed by 5 bases and 8 bases, with 13 bases remaining between them. The CDR3 DNA reads TGTGCCAGCAGTACTGACCGGGGGGATTCACCCCTCCACTTT. This gives the protein CASSTDRGDSPLHF.

This clonotype was counted at least ten times. The V call is TRBV14, the J call TRBJ1-2; D unclear. Germline-derived CDR1 and CDR2 are SGHDN and FVKESK. Trimming removed 6 bases from V and 0 bases from J, with 8 bases in between. The CDR3 consists of 13 residues. Here the CDR3 reads CASSAVSNYGYTF. CDR3 bases: TGTGCCAGCAGTGCCGTTTCTAACTATGGCTACACCTTC.

The table lists this clonotype with many counts. The chain carries TRBV6-4 and TRBJ1-5, with TRBD1 as a possible D gene (5 bases). This CDR3 is 13 amino acids long. CDR1 and CDR2 (germline): MRHNA, SNTAGT. Between the trimmed V and J ends, which lost 5 bases and 7 bases, there was a span of 12 bases. In DNA form, the CDR3 reads TGTGCCAGCAGTCCGGGACCGGGCCAGCCCCAGCATTTT. Encoded protein: CASSPGPGQPQHF.

This clonotype occurred many times. V gene TRBV19 combines with J gene TRBJ2-7; D remains unclear. This CDR3 spans 14 amino acids. Trimming cost V 5 bases and J 3 bases, with 14 bases left between them. Per germline, CDR1 LNHDA and CDR2 SQIVND (reference sequence). CDR3 nucleotides: TGTGCCAGTAGTCCCAAGACCACCCTCTACGAGCAGTACTTC. Translating gives CASSPKTTLYEQYF.

CDR3 sequence reads: CASSEVGRGQPQHF. In nucleotides, the CDR3 is TGTGCCAGCAGTGAGGTAGGGCGGGGTCAGCCCCAGCATTTT. The chain couples TRBV2 to TRBJ1-5; no firm D call. This CDR3 comprises 14 residues. Trimming stripped 3 bases from V and 6 bases from J, with 12 bases between. The V gene's germline CDR1 is SNHLY and CDR2 FYNNEI.

This clonotype was seen a handful of times. The J gene is TRBJ2-7, the V gene TRBV4-2; no reliable D call. Germline V lookup: CDR1 LGHNA, CDR2 YNFKEQ. Trimming removed 3 bases from V and 3 bases from J, with 9 bases in between. CDR3 length: 13 amino acids. The CDR3 nucleotides read TGTGCCAGCAGCCAGACCCCTTTCTACGAGCAGTACTTC. Translated: CASSQTPFYEQYF.

This clonotype occurred many times. The chain links TRBV29-1 to TRBJ2-2; 7 bases are shared with TRBD2. The CDR3 sequence is 13 residues long. After removal of 6 bases from V and 12 bases from J, the junction contained 13 bases not matched to a gene. Germline V gives CDR1 SQVTM, CDR2 ANQGSEA. CDR3: CSVVKGTGGQLFF. CDR3 nucleotides: TGCAGCGTCGTGAAAGGGACGGGGGGACAGCTGTTTTTT.

In this sample, this clonotype turned up many times. V usage is TRBV12-5 and J usage is TRBJ2-2; tentatively, D is TRBD1 (7 bases). The CDR3 covers 15 residues. Germline lookup yields CDR1 LGHNT and CDR2 FRNRAP. Trimming took 6 bases from V and 4 from J, leaving 15 bases between them. In nucleotides, the CDR3 is TGTGCTAGTGGGCATAGACAGGGAGGCACCGGGGAGCTGTTTTTT. Amino acids: CASGHRQGGTGELFF.

This clonotype showed up many times. The rearrangement joins TRBV4-1 to TRBJ1-6; D not resolved. The V gene's germline CDR1 is MGHRA and CDR2 YSYEKL. Deletions cut 8 bases from V and 5 bases from J, with 16 bases between. This CDR3 region has 15 residues. The CDR3 DNA reads as TGCGCCAGCGGCGAGTTTGATGGGGATAATTCACCCCTCCACTTT. Translating gives CASGEFDGDNSPLHF.

This chain joins TRBV12-3 or TRBV12-4 and TRBJ1-2; D might be TRBD1 (6 bases). V was shortened by 3 bases and J by 3 bases, with 11 bases between the two germline ends. This CDR3 is built from 14 residues. The CDR3 DNA follows: TGTGCCAGCAGTTTGCAGGGGCGGGACTATGGCTACACCTTC. It codes for CASSLQGRDYGYTF.

This clonotype occurred many times. The CDR3 DNA sequence: TGTGCCAGCAGCTTAGGGGGGACAATCGGGGCCAACGTCCTGACTTTC. The encoded protein is CASSLGGTIGANVLTF. The rearrangement uses TRBV11-2 and TRBJ2-6; maybe TRBD1 (6 bases). V lost 1 base to trimming and J lost 4 bases, with 11 bases between them. This CDR3 has 16 amino acids. The germline gives CDR1 SGHAT, CDR2 FQNNGV. Full variable domain (missing parts from reference TRBV11-2 and TRBJ2-6): EAGVAQSPRYKIIEKRQSVAFWCNPISGHATLYWYQQILGQGPKLLIQFQNNGVVDDSQLPKDRFSAERLKGVDSTLKIQPAKLEDSAVYLCASSLGGTIGANVLTFGAGSRLTVL.

This clonotype was picked up many times. The genes are TRBV27 and TRBJ1-1; D perhaps matches TRBD1 (5 bases). V lost 5 bases and J lost 4, with 20 bases in between. Germline V gene lookup returns CDR1 MNHEY and CDR2 SMNVEV (reference sequence). This CDR3 has 16 amino acids. Here the CDR3 reads CASSAGYRIVATEAFF. The CDR3, as DNA: TGTGCCAGCAGTGCCGGATACAGGATCGTCGCCACTGAAGCTTTCTTT.

This clonotype was recorded many times. The chain carries TRBV6-2 or TRBV6-3 and TRBJ2-5, with 7 bases matching TRBD2. This CDR3 region has 14 residues. CDR1 is MNHEY, CDR2 SVGEGT, per germline. The V segment lost 6 bases and the J segment 2 bases; nucleotides outside the gene matches: 6. The CDR3 DNA is TGTGCCAGCAGCAGCGGGGTTTATCAAGAGACCCAGTACTTC. Translated: CASSSGVYQETQYF.

This clonotype showed up many times. This chain connects TRBV6-4 to TRBJ1-2, with a tentative D call TRBD1 (5 bases). Germline V gives CDR1 MRHNA, CDR2 SNTAGT. V lost 4 bases to trimming and J lost 3 bases, with 12 bases between them. The length of the CDR3 is 14 residues. CDR3 sequence reads: CASSADSGYYGYTF. DNA for the CDR3: TGTGCCAGCAGTGCGGATTCAGGGTACTATGGCTACACCTTC.

The chain couples TRBV30 to TRBJ1-1; D gene uncertain. Trimming took 3 bases from V and 1 from J, leaving 15 bases between them. The CDR3 has 15 residues. Germline lookup yields CDR1 GTSNPN and CDR2 SVGIG (reference sequence). The CDR3 region has the DNA TGTGCCTGGAGGGGCCGAAGAGTGGGGAACACTGAAGCTTTCTTT. As protein: CAWRGRRVGNTEAFF.

This clonotype came up many times. CDR3 residues: CSATGQGQETQYF. DNA of the CDR3: TGCAGTGCAACGGGACAGGGACAAGAGACCCAGTACTTC. The genes are TRBV20-1 and TRBJ2-5, with TRBD1 matching 9 bases. CDR3 size: 13 residues. With 6 bases clipped from V and 2 bases from J, the junction kept 4 bases outside the gene matches. From germline, CDR1 is DFQATT and CDR2 SNEGSKA (reference sequence).

In its sample, this clonotype was seen many times. The chain uses TRBV2 and TRBJ2-5, with 8 positions matching TRBD1. The CDR3 runs 14 residues. The junction had 3 bases not matched to a gene; V was cut back by 4 bases and J by 2 bases. Germline CDR1 is SNHLY and CDR2 is FYNNEI. The DNA for the CDR3 is TGTGCCAGCAGTGGTGACAGGGGTCAAGAGACCCAGTACTTC. This gives the protein CASSGDRGQETQYF.

The chain couples TRBV27 to TRBJ2-3, with 8 bases matching TRBD1. The CDR3 length is 15 residues. Germline CDR1 and CDR2: MNHEY and SMNVEV (reference sequence). Trimming took 3 bases from V and 5 from J; bases not matched to a gene: 7. CDR3 loop: CASSFYSRGQDTQYF. The CDR3 DNA is TGTGCCAGCAGTTTCTATTCCAGGGGGCAAGATACGCAGTATTTT.

This clonotype was detected ten times or more. The chain is built from TRBV7-2 and TRBJ2-7; TRBD1 matches at 9 bases. The trim removed 5 bases at V and 6 bases at J, leaving 8 bases unmatched. Germline V gene lookup returns CDR1 SGHTA and CDR2 FQGNSA. This CDR3 is built from 14 residues. Here the CDR3 reads CASSPRQGGIEQYF. In DNA, the CDR3 is TGTGCCAGCAGCCCCCGACAGGGGGGCATCGAGCAGTACTTC.